The 10 T cell receptor beta chains below all came from one sample that was sequenced in a study of OX40 agonist ivuxolimab in advanced cancers. Method: immunoSEQ multiplex PCR; TCRdb's copy keeps in-frame clones and lacks some. The sample lists 48,000 or so clones; approximately 84% were seen once. Sequenced here: CD4+ or CD8+ T cells sorted from blood, sampled in a trial of the OX40 agonist ivuxolimab. The receptors derive from an adult with an advanced solid tumor such as melanoma, head and neck, liver or kidney cancer.

The rearrangement joins TRBV30 to TRBJ1-3, with 7 bases fitting TRBD1. This CDR3 is 15 amino acids long. The V gene end was trimmed by 3 bases and the J gene end by 2 bases; junction bases not matched to a gene: 7. Germline values: CDR1 GTSNPN, CDR2 SVGIG (reference sequence). CDR3 DNA: TGTGCCTGGAGCCGGGACAGTGGAGCTGGAAACACCATATATTTT. Protein: CAWSRDSGAGNTIYF.

The chain joins TRBV10-2 to TRBJ2-2, with TRBD2 matching 8 bases. In germline, CDR1 is WSHSY, CDR2 SAAADI. CDR3 length: 14 amino acids. V shed 10 bases and J 6 bases; nucleotides not matched to a gene: 10. CDR3 protein: CAIISGRSPGELFF. CDR3 DNA: TGCGCCATCATAAGCGGGAGATCGCCCGGGGAGCTGTTTTTT.

The chain has TRBV27 and TRBJ2-7, with unresolved D. With 6 bases removed from V and 3 bases from J, the gap between germline ends came to 24 bases. Germline values: CDR1 MNHEY, CDR2 SMNVEV (reference sequence). The CDR3 loop spans 17 amino acids. The CDR3 DNA is TGTGCCAGCAGCTTAAAGGTTCGGTTAGGGATTTACTACGAGCAGTACTTC. Translating it yields CASSLKVRLGIYYEQYF.

This clone appeared a single time. The rearrangement links TRBV5-4 to TRBJ2-1; 7 bases line up with TRBD2. CDR1 and CDR2 from the germline V gene are SGHNT and YYREEE (reference sequence). Germline trimming cut 3 bases from V and 8 bases from J; bases unmatched to any gene: 17. The CDR3 spans 17 residues. CDR3 DNA sequence: TGTGCCAGCAGCTCGCGACTAATAGGGGAGGGGTTTTATGAGCAGTTCTTC. Translation gives CASSSRLIGEGFYEQFF.

This clone has just a few counts. The gene calls are TRBV5-4 and TRBJ2-5; 7 bases are a match to TRBD2. The CDR3 length is 14 residues. In germline, CDR1 is SGHNT, CDR2 YYREEE (reference sequence). The trim removed 4 bases at V and 10 bases at J, leaving 13 bases unmatched. The chain's CDR3 is CASSRASGFEDQYF. The CDR3 DNA reads TGTGCCAGCAGCAGGGCTAGCGGATTTGAGGACCAGTACTTC.

The rearrangement uses TRBV4-3 and TRBJ2-3; unclear D gene. The V end was cut by 4 bases, the J end by 1 base, with 6 bases between. The CDR3 is 13 residues long. Per germline, CDR1 LGHNA and CDR2 YSLEER. The CDR3 DNA is TGCGCCAGCAGCCTCCAGCGCACAGATACGCAGTATTTT. This encodes CASSLQRTDTQYF.

The chain links TRBV5-4 to TRBJ2-3; D is ambiguous. The CDR3 covers 15 residues. The germline V and J ends were trimmed by 1 base and 0 bases, with 9 bases remaining between them. In germline, CDR1 is SGHNT, CDR2 YYREEE (reference sequence). Here the CDR3 reads CASSLQTPSTDTQYF. The CDR3 DNA sequence: TGTGCCAGCAGCTTGCAGACCCCAAGCACAGATACGCAGTATTTT.

This clone was counted only a few times. DNA for the CDR3: TGTGCCAGCAAGCAGGGACTGTTAAATTCACCCCTCCACTTT. Residues: CASKQGLLNSPLHF. The chain couples TRBV6-5 to TRBJ1-6; D might be TRBD1 (5 bases). V dropped 7 bases and J dropped 7 bases, with 14 bases sitting between them. This CDR3 region has 14 residues. Germline lookup yields CDR1 MNHEY and CDR2 SVGAGI.

The chain has TRBV5-4 and TRBJ1-3; TRBD1 might be the D (6 bases). Germline V gene lookup returns CDR1 SGHNT and CDR2 YYREEE (reference sequence). This CDR3 is 16 amino acids long. Trimming left V 0 bases short and J 2 bases short, with 12 bases between. The CDR3 DNA reads as TGTGCCAGCAGCTTGGAGACAGGCCGAACTGGAAACACCATATATTTT. Amino acids: CASSLETGRTGNTIYF.

This clone was detected only once. V gene TRBV11-2 combines with J gene TRBJ1-2; D is uncertain. The germline V and J ends were trimmed by 2 bases and 2 bases, with 9 bases remaining between them. Per germline, CDR1 SGHAT and CDR2 FQNNGV. CDR3 length: 14 residues. The chain's CDR3 is CASSLREGNYGYTF. CDR3 in DNA: TGTGCCAGCAGCTTAAGGGAAGGGAACTATGGCTACACCTTC.